This T cell receptor beta chain was retrieved from a study of blood T cell repertoires in COVID-19. Background on the study: COVID-19 samples, acute and convalescent, were from the United States, Italy and Spain. PBMCs, B-cell-depleted T cells, or T cells were the source of the cDNA or gDNA that made up the material.

The ends were cut back, 3 bases at V and 0 bases at J, with 6 bases in the middle. The CDR3 totals 13 residues. Germline CDR1 reads LGHDT; CDR2 reads YNNKEL (reference sequence). This clone was seen only once. In the source study's methods: Estimation of nucleated cell counts was performed using reference gene primer amplification. The data were produced by immunoSEQ multiplex PCR, yet TCRdb's version contains in-frame clones alone and is incomplete. V and J calls and clone size follow that table, whereas D and trimming were derived from the DNA. Among some 240,000 clones listed, about 80% were seen once.

This sequence was found in a woman older than 75 with acute or convalescent COVID-19. J is TRBJ2-7 and V is TRBV3-1 (or the pseudogene TRBV3-2); D not resolved. Sequenced sample: peripheral blood. CDR3 sequence: CASSQRYSYEQYF. CDR3 DNA: TGTGCCAGCAGCCAGAGATACTCCTACGAGCAGTACTTC.